The 29 T cell receptor beta chains reported below all come from one sample, sequenced in a study of Ad26.COV2.S vaccination and SARS-CoV-2 variants. The protocol was immunoSEQ multiplex PCR, while the TCRdb copy is restricted to in-frame clones and leaves out a portion. The data hold 300,000 to 350,000 clones, with 88% observed a single time. The treatment here: roughly 19 received Ad26.COV2.S at low or high dose, single or two shots; five or six received placebo; per-sample allocation not given. The investigators took samples on day 63 after the first vaccine or placebo injection. The sample consisted of peripheral blood, taken in a trial of Ad26.COV2.S vaccine versus placebo. Source of these receptors: a person aged 18 to 59 who received the Ad26.COV2.S COVID-19 vaccine or a placebo.

The CDR3 is CASSYPTDNSPLHF. The CDR3 DNA is TGTGCCAGCAGTTACCCGACAGATAATTCACCCCTCCACTTT. V gene TRBV6-2 or TRBV6-3 combines with J gene TRBJ1-6, with a weak D call TRBD1 (5 bases). Between the trimmed V and J ends, which lost 2 bases and 5 bases, there was a span of 7 bases. Germline V gene sequence: CDR1 MNHEY, CDR2 SVGEGT. The CDR3 runs 14 residues.

Only a few counts were recorded for this clone. The chain uses TRBV11-1 and TRBJ2-7, with D maybe TRBD1 (6 bases). The germline V gene has CDR1 SGHAT and CDR2 FQDESV (reference sequence). The CDR3 length is 12 residues. V lost 5 bases and J 3 bases, leaving 8 bases between the germline ends. The CDR3 region has the DNA TGTGCCAGCAGCCCACAGGGCTACGAGCAGTACTTC. Encoded protein: CASSPQGYEQYF.

The rearrangement uses TRBV25-1 and TRBJ1-1; 8 bases agree with TRBD1. J gave up 2 bases and V 6 bases, and 5 bases lay outside the gene matches. The CDR3 is 14 amino acids. Germline assignment: CDR1 MGHDK and CDR2 SYGVNS. CDR3 coding DNA: TGTGCCAGCAGCCTGGGACAGGAAAACACTGAAGCTTTCTTT. Amino acid sequence: CASSLGQENTEAFF.

This clone was counted between two and nine times. V and J are TRBV5-1 and TRBJ1-1; no definite D call. The CDR3 length is 17 residues. V lost 0 bases and J 0 bases, leaving 15 bases between the germline ends. CDR1 and CDR2 (germline): SGHRS, YFSETQ. As DNA, the CDR3 is TGCGCCAGCAGCTTGGCCGGACCGGGGATGATGAACACTGAAGCTTTCTTT. It specifies CASSLAGPGMMNTEAFF.

This chain joins TRBV5-8 and TRBJ1-5; 7 bases are shared with TRBD1. Losses at the gene ends were 5 bases for V and 5 bases for J; bases not matched to a gene: 16. Germline CDR1 and CDR2: SGHTS and YDEGEE. This CDR3 spans 17 amino acids. The CDR3 bases are TGTGCCAGCAGTTTTCGACAGGGAGGGGCAATGGATCAGCCCCAGCATTTT. It specifies CASSFRQGGAMDQPQHF.

The chain links TRBV30 to TRBJ2-1; 11 nucleotides align to TRBD2. The CDR3 is 17 amino acids. Per the germline V gene, CDR1 is GTSNPN and CDR2 is SVGIG (reference sequence). Losses at the gene ends were 3 bases for V and 4 bases for J; bases not matched to a gene: 11. CDR3 sequence: CAWSHTTSGSFYNEQFF. The CDR3 nucleotides are TGTGCCTGGAGCCACACCACTAGCGGGAGTTTTTACAATGAGCAGTTCTTC. Supplemented by reference TRBV30 and TRBJ2-1, the full variable domain reads SQTIHQWPATLVQPVGSPLSLECTVEGTSNPNLYWYRQAAGRGLQLLFYSVGIGQISSEVPQNLSASRPQDRQFILSSKKLLLSDSGFYLCAWSHTTSGSFYNEQFFGPGTRLTVL.

The chain is built from TRBV3-1 (or the pseudogene TRBV3-2) and TRBJ1-1; TRBD1 matches at 8 bases. V was clipped by 4 bases and J by 10 bases; unmatched bases: 5. Germline loops: CDR1 LGHDT, CDR2 YNNKEL (reference sequence). This CDR3 is 12 amino acids long. The CDR3 nucleotides read TGTGCCAGCAGCCCGGACAGGGTACGAGCTTTCTTT. Protein product: CASSPDRVRAFF.

The rearrangement uses TRBV6-2 or TRBV6-3 and TRBJ1-3; TRBD1 aligns across 10 bases. Trimming took 4 bases from V and 4 from J; bases not matched to a gene: 13. The CDR3 runs to 18 residues. Per germline, CDR1 MNHEY and CDR2 SVGEGT. The CDR3 bases are TGTGCCAGCAGTTGGGGACAGGGGAATCCTATCTTCGGAAACACCATATATTTT. Its translation is CASSWGQGNPIFGNTIYF.

The J gene is TRBJ1-2, the V gene TRBV7-2; 7 bases agree with TRBD1. After removal of 1 base from V and 4 bases from J, the junction contained 3 bases not matched to a gene. This CDR3 is built from 14 residues. Germline V gives CDR1 SGHTA, CDR2 FQGNSA. CDR3 protein: CASSLGGQSYGYTF. The CDR3 nucleotides are TGTGCCAGCAGCTTAGGGGGACAGAGCTATGGCTACACCTTC.

Only one count was recorded for this clone. The chain carries TRBV12-3 or TRBV12-4 and TRBJ2-5; D not certain. V was clipped by 1 base and J by 3 bases, with 6 bases between them. CDR3 length equals 13 residues. DNA for the CDR3: TGTGCCAGCAGTTTAGGACGGAAAGAGACCCAGTACTTC. Its protein product is CASSLGRKETQYF.

The V call is TRBV7-6, the J call TRBJ2-3; 9 nucleotides line up with TRBD2. This CDR3 is built from 16 residues. V shed 4 bases and J 6 bases; nucleotides not matched to a gene: 11. CDR1 is SGHVS, CDR2 FNYEAQ, per germline. This chain's CDR3 is CASSSTSGGPWDTQYF. DNA of the CDR3: TGTGCCAGCAGCTCCACCAGCGGGGGGCCATGGGATACGCAGTATTTT.

The V gene is TRBV2, the J gene TRBJ1-1; D uncertain. V was clipped by 3 bases and J by 1 base, with 12 bases between them. The CDR3 is 15 amino acids. CDR1 and CDR2 from the germline V gene are SNHLY and FYNNEI. CDR3 region: CASSDRLRKNTEAFF. In nucleotides, the CDR3 is TGTGCCAGCAGTGATAGATTGAGGAAGAACACTGAAGCTTTCTTT.

The chain combines TRBV14 with TRBJ2-2; tentative D call: TRBD2 (7 bases). In germline, CDR1 is SGHDN, CDR2 FVKESK. Deletions cut 0 bases from V and 3 bases from J, with 14 bases between. The CDR3 has 17 residues. The CDR3 is CASSQDGGGYHTGELFF. The CDR3 DNA sequence: TGTGCCAGCAGCCAAGATGGGGGGGGCTACCACACCGGGGAGCTGTTTTTT.

The rearrangement uses TRBV7-9 and TRBJ1-6; D unclear. Looked up from germline, CDR1 is SEHNR and CDR2 is FQNEAQ (reference sequence). The CDR3 has 19 amino acids. V was pared by 5 bases and J by 0 bases, with 20 bases between. The CDR3 nucleotides read TGTGCCAGCAGCGCCCGGCAAGGTCGGGTCAACTCCTATAATTCACCCCTCCACTTT. Translation gives CASSARQGRVNSYNSPLHF.

This clone was observed once. This chain joins TRBV7-8 and TRBJ1-3, with D possibly being TRBD1 (5 bases). Trimming cost V 3 bases and J 0 bases, with 15 bases left between them. Germline V gene sequence: CDR1 SGHVS, CDR2 FQNEAQ. This CDR3 has 17 residues. The CDR3, as DNA: TGTGCCAGCAGCTTCCCGAGTAGACAGAGCTCTGGAAACACCATATATTTT. This translates into CASSFPSRQSSGNTIYF. The variable domain in full, with the rest retrieved from reference TRBV7-8 and TRBJ1-3, is GAGVSQSPRYKVAKRGQDVALRCDPISGHVSLFWYQQALGQGPEFLTYFQNEAQLDKSGLPSDRFFAERPEGSVSTLKIQRTQQEDSAVYLCASSFPSRQSSGNTIYFGEGSWLTVV.

The table lists this clone with a few counts. The chain employs TRBV19 and TRBJ1-3; D remains ambiguous. CDR3 length: 16 amino acids. The germline V gene encodes CDR1 LNHDA and CDR2 SQIVND (reference sequence). Trimming left V 5 bases short and J 5 bases short, with 19 bases between. This chain's CDR3 is CASSVQSQRRRNTIYF. CDR3 nucleotides: TGTGCCAGTAGTGTACAGTCCCAAAGAAGACGAAACACCATATATTTT. The whole variable domain, filled in from reference TRBV19 and TRBJ1-3, reads DGGITQSPKYLFRKEGQNVTLSCEQNLNHDAMYWYRQDPGQGLRLIYYSQIVNDFQKGDIAEGYSVSREKKESFPLTVTSAQKNPTAFYLCASSVQSQRRRNTIYFGEGSWLTVV.

The chain links TRBV6-5 to TRBJ2-5; TRBD1 matches at 7 bases. Germline V gene lookup returns CDR1 MNHEY and CDR2 SVGAGI. The V gene end was trimmed by 5 bases and the J gene end by 5 bases; junction bases not matched to a gene: 5. This CDR3 contains 13 residues. The CDR3, as DNA: TGTGCCAGCAGTCGACAGGGCAGGGAGACCCAGTACTTC. It translates to CASSRQGRETQYF.

Points on this clone: Within the sample, other DNA sequences also encode this same CDR3. J is TRBJ2-7 and V is TRBV27; weak D call: TRBD1 (5 bases). CDR1 MNHEY and CDR2 SMNVEV come from the germline V gene (reference sequence). Between the trimmed V and J ends, which lost 3 bases and 2 bases, there was a span of 8 bases. The CDR3 has 13 residues. The CDR3, as DNA: TGTGCCAGCAGTTTGAAGGACACCTACGAGCAGTACTTC. Encoded protein: CASSLKDTYEQYF.

The chain employs TRBV6-5 and TRBJ2-7; no clear D. CDR3 length equals 12 residues. V was shortened by 8 bases and J by 9 bases, with 17 bases between the two germline ends. The germline V gene encodes CDR1 MNHEY and CDR2 SVGAGI. CDR3 nucleotide sequence: TGTGCCAGCGGGCAGGCGCAGAAGGTGCAGTACTTC. Its protein product is CASGQAQKVQYF.

This clone was seen only a few times. The chain employs TRBV6-2 or TRBV6-3 and TRBJ1-5; D perhaps matches TRBD1 (6 bases). The germline V gene encodes CDR1 MNHEY and CDR2 SVGEGT. The V end was cut by 6 bases, the J end by 2 bases, with 14 bases between. This CDR3 spans 15 amino acids. CDR3 DNA sequence: TGTGCCAGCAGGCCTACAGGGTTGGGCAATCAGCCCCAGCATTTT. Translation: CASRPTGLGNQPQHF.

This clone was observed a single time. The chain carries TRBV15 and TRBJ1-4; 7 bases fit TRBD1. CDR1 and CDR2 from the germline V gene are LNHNV and YYDKDF (reference sequence). Unmatched junction bases numbered 12, after V lost 3 bases and J lost 5 bases. The CDR3 is made up of 17 amino acids. The DNA for the CDR3 is TGTGCCACCAGCAGTGCACAGGGGCATGGTGGGAATGAAAAACTGTTTTTT. It translates to CATSSAQGHGGNEKLFF.

The CDR3 nucleotides are TGTGCCAGTAGTATACTAGCGGGAGGGCCTAACGAGCAGTACTTC. It is translated as CASSILAGGPNEQYF. The gene calls are TRBV19 and TRBJ2-7; 12 bases align to TRBD2. The V segment lost 2 bases and the J segment 5 bases; nucleotides outside the gene matches: 4. Germline-derived CDR1 and CDR2 are LNHDA and SQIVND (reference sequence). The CDR3 sequence is 15 residues long.

The chain recombines TRBV5-1 with TRBJ1-4; D call uncertain. The CDR3 runs to 15 residues. Germline V CDR1 and CDR2: SGHRS, YFSETQ. V was cut by 6 bases and J by 0 bases, with 12 bases left in between. CDR3 bases: TGCGCCAGCAACCCCTCGTTTGCAACTAATGAAAAACTGTTTTTT. It is translated as CASNPSFATNEKLFF. The variable domain in full, with the rest retrieved from reference TRBV5-1 and TRBJ1-4, is KAGVTQTPRYLIKTRGQQVTLSCSPISGHRSVSWYQQTPGQGLQFLFEYFSETQRNKGNFPGRFSGRQFSNSRSEMNVSTLELGDSALYLCASNPSFATNEKLFFGSGTQLSVL.

The rearrangement links TRBV7-2 to TRBJ2-3; D is perhaps TRBD2 (6 bases). Per the germline V gene, CDR1 is SGHTA and CDR2 is FQGNSA. Trimming removed 4 bases at V and 3 bases at J, with 14 bases between. The CDR3 covers 15 residues. DNA of the CDR3: TGTGCCAGCAGCTCTACGACTAGTATGACAGATACGCAGTATTTT. It translates to CASSSTTSMTDTQYF.

This sequence joins TRBV18 and TRBJ1-4; the D is unclear. The CDR3 loop spans 16 amino acids. V lost 2 bases and J lost 0, with 10 bases in between. Per the germline V gene, CDR1 is KGHSH and CDR2 is LQKENI. The CDR3 protein is CASSPTQTATNEKLFF. The CDR3 DNA follows: TGTGCCAGCTCACCAACACAAACAGCAACTAATGAAAAACTGTTTTTT.

This clone was seen only a few times. The chain recombines TRBV6-5 with TRBJ1-4; D might be TRBD1 (5 bases). CDR1 is MNHEY, CDR2 SVGAGI, per germline. Trimming pared 4 bases from V and 7 bases from J, leaving 13 bases between. There are 14 residues in the CDR3. The CDR3 protein is CASSSTGVTEKLFF. In DNA form, the CDR3 reads TGTGCCAGCAGTTCAACAGGTGTTACTGAAAAACTGTTTTTT.

The rearrangement links TRBV24-1 to TRBJ2-1; 10 positions match TRBD1. This CDR3 region has 21 residues. J gave up 0 bases and V 2 bases, and 15 bases lay outside the gene matches. Germline V gives CDR1 KGHDR, CDR2 SFDVKD. CDR3 DNA sequence: TGTGCCACCAGTGATTCACCGGGACAGGGGACGGACATGAGCTCCTACAATGAGCAGTTCTTC. Its protein product is CATSDSPGQGTDMSSYNEQFF.

The chain couples TRBV28 to TRBJ2-3; D not resolved. Looked up from germline, CDR1 is MDHEN and CDR2 is SYDVKM. This CDR3 spans 15 amino acids. V was clipped by 2 bases and J by 0 bases, with 9 bases between them. The DNA for the CDR3 is TGTGCCAGCAGTTTACCAGCGTTCAGCACAGATACGCAGTATTTT. As protein: CASSLPAFSTDTQYF.

V and J are TRBV4-1 and TRBJ1-5; D gene uncertain. Between the trimmed V and J ends, which lost 2 bases and 7 bases, there was a span of 9 bases. Germline V CDR1 and CDR2: MGHRA, YSYEKL. This CDR3 contains 13 residues. CDR3 residues: CASSQLTGQPQHF. In DNA form, the CDR3 reads TGCGCCAGCAGCCAATTGACTGGGCAGCCCCAGCATTTT.